These 18 T cell receptor beta chains originate from one sample sequenced in a study of control samples from healthy donors and cancer patients. Produced via immunoSEQ multiplex PCR; TCRdb's table is partial and in-frame only. Of under 450,000 clones in the sample, 80% to 95% are singletons; the top ten hold around 6.8%. The sequenced material came from PBMCs. These receptors all stem from a man aged 40-49 years with head and neck cancer.

The rearrangement links TRBV5-4 to TRBJ1-1; D call uncertain. CDR3 length equals 14 residues. Germline V gene data show CDR1 as SGHNT and CDR2 as YYREEE (reference sequence). V shed 3 bases and J shed 8 bases, with 17 bases lying between them. This CDR3 is CASSSRGPATEAFF. The CDR3 DNA reads as TGTGCCAGCAGCTCAAGAGGACCAGCAACGGAAGCTTTCTTT.

This chain joins TRBV19 and TRBJ2-7; D gene uncertain. There are 13 residues in the CDR3. V was clipped by 2 bases and J by 6 bases, with 11 bases between them. Germline V gene data show CDR1 as LNHDA and CDR2 as SQIVND (reference sequence). This CDR3 reads CASSITGGGEQYF. The DNA for the CDR3 is TGTGCCAGTAGTATAACTGGTGGCGGCGAGCAGTACTTC.

The CDR3 DNA reads as TGTGCCAGTAGTAACACAGGGGGGAGGGAGAACACTGAAGCTTTCTTT. This encodes CASSNTGGRENTEAFF. The chain couples TRBV19 to TRBJ1-1, with 8 bases lining up with TRBD1. V shed 4 bases, J shed 1 base, and the junction held 8 bases outside the gene matches. CDR1 and CDR2 (germline): LNHDA, SQIVND (reference sequence). There are 16 residues in the CDR3.

The chain recombines TRBV5-4 with TRBJ1-2; TRBD1 aligns across 9 bases. From germline, CDR1 is SGHNT and CDR2 YYREEE (reference sequence). CDR3 size: 13 residues. V was clipped by 1 base and J by 6 bases; unmatched bases: 1. The CDR3 loop is CASSLTGGDGYTF. The CDR3, as DNA: TGTGCCAGCAGCTTGACAGGGGGCGATGGCTACACCTTC.

The chain has TRBV4-1 and TRBJ2-1; D might be TRBD1 or TRBD2, each matching 5 bases. Germline values: CDR1 MGHRA, CDR2 YSYEKL. V was cut by 1 base and J by 7 bases, with 5 bases left in between. The CDR3 is 12 residues long. CDR3 protein: CASSQGGNEQFF. The CDR3 nucleotides read TGCGCCAGCAGCCAAGGGGGGAATGAGCAGTTCTTC.

The chain has TRBV12-5 and TRBJ1-2; D unresolved. CDR3 length equals 15 residues. Between the trimmed V and J ends, which lost 4 bases and 2 bases, there was a span of 14 bases. Germline CDR1 reads LGHNT; CDR2 reads FRNRAP. CDR3 nucleotides: TGTGCTAGTGGTTCCTCCCCCGGGAACAACTATGGCTACACCTTC. Translated, it gives CASGSSPGNNYGYTF. Combining the CDR3 with reference TRBV12-5 and TRBJ1-2 gives the whole variable domain DARVTQTPRHKVTEMGQEVTMRCQPILGHNTVFWYRQTMMQGLELLAYFRNRAPLDDSGMPKDRFSAEMPDATLATLKIQPSEPRDSAVYFCASGSSPGNNYGYTFGSGTRLTVV.

The CDR3 loop is CAWRDRTDNTEAFF. The CDR3 DNA reads as TGTGCCTGGAGGGACAGGACGGACAACACTGAAGCTTTCTTT. The chain links TRBV30 to TRBJ1-1; TRBD1 agrees at 7 bases. V was clipped by 3 bases and J by 2 bases; unmatched bases: 6. The CDR3 is 14 residues long. Germline loops: CDR1 GTSNPN, CDR2 SVGIG (reference sequence).

This clone was counted once. The chain uses TRBV10-3 and TRBJ1-1; no clear D. This CDR3 spans 15 amino acids. Trimming cost V 4 bases and J 3 bases, with 15 bases left between them. Germline V gives CDR1 ENHRY, CDR2 SYGVKD. The CDR3 sequence: CAISGSTGFYTEAFF. The CDR3 DNA is TGTGCCATCAGTGGCTCAACGGGGTTCTACACTGAAGCTTTCTTT.

In this sample, this clone turned up a few times. The chain has TRBV11-2 and TRBJ2-1; 9 positions match TRBD2. Trimming removed 4 bases from V and 2 bases from J; junction bases left unmatched: 9. Germline V gene sequence: CDR1 SGHAT, CDR2 FQNNGV. The CDR3 is 17 residues long. The CDR3 nucleotides are TGTGCCAGCAGCTCCCTCCGGCTAGCGGGACCCTACAATGAGCAGTTCTTC. Protein: CASSSLRLAGPYNEQFF.

In its sample, this clone was seen once. This chain uses TRBV10-1 with TRBJ2-1; unclear D gene. The length of the CDR3 is 15 residues. The ends were cut back, 4 bases at V and 1 base at J, with 11 bases in the middle. Germline CDR1 WNHNN, CDR2 SYGVQD (reference sequence). CDR3 in DNA: TGCGCCAGCAGTGCGGACGTGGGTTCCTACAATGAGCAGTTCTTC. This encodes CASSADVGSYNEQFF.

This sequence joins TRBV28 and TRBJ2-4, with 7 bases fitting TRBD1. Germline trimming cut 6 bases from V and 9 bases from J; bases unmatched to any gene: 14. Germline lookup yields CDR1 MDHEN and CDR2 SYDVKM. The CDR3 covers 15 residues. CDR3 bases: TGTGCCAGCAGCCAAGGGGGCAGGGGGAGAGGCATTCAGTACTTC. It translates to CASSQGGRGRGIQYF.

V usage is TRBV9 and J usage is TRBJ2-2; 9 positions match TRBD2. The CDR3 contains 14 residues. Germline V gene lookup returns CDR1 SGDLS and CDR2 YYNGEE. The trim removed 4 bases at V and 7 bases at J, leaving 5 bases unmatched. The CDR3 is CASSPSGRIGELFF. DNA for the CDR3: TGTGCCAGCAGCCCCAGCGGGAGGATCGGGGAGCTGTTTTTT.

V usage is TRBV7-9 and J usage is TRBJ2-7; tentative D call: TRBD1 (6 bases). The germline CDR1 and CDR2 sequences are SEHNR and FQNEAQ (reference sequence). With 5 bases removed from V and 3 bases from J, the gap between germline ends came to 17 bases. CDR3 length: 15 residues. CDR3 bases: TGTGCCAGCAGCCCCGGTTTAACAGGGAACTACGAGCAGTACTTC. This translates into CASSPGLTGNYEQYF.

This clone was detected only once. The chain couples TRBV6-5 to TRBJ2-7; D uncertain. Germline CDR1 reads MNHEY; CDR2 reads SVGAGI. V gave up 5 bases and J gave up 1 base, with 6 bases separating them. CDR3 length: 12 amino acids. In DNA, the CDR3 is TGTGCCAGCAGTATCTTTTCCTACGAGCAGTACTTC. It translates to CASSIFSYEQYF.

This clone appeared a single time. The chain uses TRBV28 and TRBJ1-4; D not certain. V lost 2 bases and J 4 bases, leaving 17 bases between the germline ends. Germline loops: CDR1 MDHEN, CDR2 SYDVKM. The CDR3 length is 17 residues. The chain's CDR3 is CASSLASIHRFNEKLFF. The CDR3, as DNA: TGTGCCAGCAGTTTAGCCAGTATCCATCGTTTTAATGAAAAACTGTTTTTT.

This chain connects TRBV29-1 to TRBJ2-5; D uncertain. The V gene lost 6 bases and the J gene lost 6 bases, with 8 bases spanning the gap. This CDR3 is built from 10 residues. Germline loops: CDR1 SQVTM, CDR2 ANQGSEA. The CDR3 coding sequence is TGCAGCGTGGCGGTGCAGACCCAGTACTTC. This encodes CSVAVQTQYF.

This clone was picked up one time. V is TRBV6-4 and J is TRBJ1-1; possibly TRBD1 for D (6 bases). This CDR3 is built from 13 residues. V lost 5 bases and J 3 bases, leaving 10 bases between the germline ends. Germline V gene lookup returns CDR1 MRHNA and CDR2 SNTAGT. The CDR3: CASSIRQDTEAFF. The DNA of the CDR3 is TGTGCCAGCAGTATCCGACAGGACACTGAAGCTTTCTTT.

The chain links TRBV28 to TRBJ1-6; D call uncertain. Germline V gene data show CDR1 as MDHEN and CDR2 as SYDVKM. V lost 3 bases, J lost 8 bases, and 5 bases lay in between. The CDR3 totals 12 residues. CDR3: CASSFGYSPLHF. The CDR3 region has the DNA TGTGCCAGCAGTTTCGGTTATTCACCCCTCCACTTT.